What follows are 28 T cell receptor beta chains derived from one specimen sequenced in a study of early T cells in non-severe SARS-CoV-2 infection. A single record per CDR3 protein comes from TCRdb applying MiXCR to the 5' RACE reads. The repertoire holds about 67,000 distinct CDR3 sequences, with more than 9% as singletons. The sample was whole blood. The receptor source for this set is an adult who was a healthcare worker with PCR-confirmed SARS-CoV-2 infection or an uninfected control (not recorded which).

In this sample, this clonotype turned up many times. The V call is TRBV12-3 or TRBV12-4, the J call TRBJ1-5; TRBD1 aligns across 7 bases. The CDR3 covers 15 residues. Trimming at V came to 6 bases and at J to 0 bases, leaving 5 bases not matched to a gene. CDR3 amino acids: CASRPGQYSNQPQHF. The CDR3 DNA follows: TGTGCCAGCAGGCCGGGACAGTATAGCAATCAGCCCCAGCATTTT.

This clonotype has ten or more counts. The chain recombines TRBV29-1 with TRBJ2-7, with TRBD1 identical over 8 bases. The CDR3 covers 12 residues. Germline trimming cut 6 bases from V and 0 bases from J; bases unmatched to any gene: 1. CDR1 and CDR2 (germline): SQVTM, ANQGSEA. The CDR3 region is CSVGQGSYEQYF. In DNA, the CDR3 is TGCAGCGTCGGACAGGGCTCCTACGAGCAGTACTTC.

This clonotype appeared many times. This chain uses TRBV7-6 with TRBJ2-7, with D possibly being TRBD1 or TRBD2 (6 bases each). The germline gives CDR1 SGHVS, CDR2 FNYEAQ. With 5 bases removed from V and 3 bases from J, the gap between germline ends came to 14 bases. There are 14 residues in the CDR3. In DNA form, the CDR3 reads TGTGCCAGCAGCACGCCCGGAGGGGGCTACGAGCAGTACTTC. Protein: CASSTPGGGYEQYF.

This clonotype was seen more than once but under ten times. J is TRBJ2-1 and V is TRBV23-1; D uncertain. TRBV23-1 is annotated as an ORF whose role is uncertain. Trimming shortened V by 0 bases and J by 2 bases, and 11 bases separated the two germline ends. The CDR3 runs 16 residues. This chain's CDR3 is CASSQSLVGTYNEQFF. The DNA for the CDR3 is TGCGCCAGCAGTCAATCTCTCGTGGGGACCTACAATGAGCAGTTCTTC.

This clonotype was recorded a few times. The rearrangement links TRBV9 to TRBJ2-3, with unresolved D. Per germline, CDR1 SGDLS and CDR2 YYNGEE. CDR3 size: 11 residues. V was pared by 3 bases and J by 5 bases, with 4 bases between. CDR3 region: CASSGGDTQYF. CDR3 in DNA: TGTGCCAGCAGCGGGGGAGATACGCAGTATTTT.

The sample holds a few counts of this clonotype. The CDR3 DNA sequence: TGTGCCAGCAGACTGACTAGCGGGAGTCCAGGAAAGACCCAGTACTTC. This sequence encodes CASRLTSGSPGKTQYF. This chain connects TRBV2 to TRBJ2-5, with 12 nucleotides matching TRBD2. CDR1 and CDR2 (germline): SNHLY, FYNNEI. V dropped 6 bases and J dropped 6; count of bases not matched to a gene: 11. CDR3 size: 16 residues.

The chain carries TRBV12-3 or TRBV12-4 and TRBJ1-6, with D perhaps TRBD1 (6 bases). The CDR3 loop spans 15 amino acids. V was clipped by 4 bases and J by 1 base, with 8 bases between them. In nucleotides, the CDR3 is TGTGCCAGCAGTTCCCAGGGGTCCTATAATTCACCCCTCCACTTT. Translation: CASSSQGSYNSPLHF.

This clonotype was recorded many times. The chain joins TRBV18 to TRBJ1-1; D is unresolved. Germline V gene sequence: CDR1 KGHSH, CDR2 LQKENI. There are 14 residues in the CDR3. V lost 1 base and J 3 bases, leaving 9 bases between the germline ends. CDR3 residues: CASSPLQADTEAFF. The CDR3 DNA sequence: TGTGCCAGCTCACCACTTCAAGCGGACACTGAAGCTTTCTTT.

This clonotype came up once. This may arise from a read error, as a much more abundant clone is one base away. This chain uses TRBV2 with TRBJ2-4; D not resolved. The CDR3 loop spans 13 amino acids. Per germline, CDR1 SNHLY and CDR2 FYNNEI. V was pared by 6 bases and J by 9 bases, with 15 bases between. CDR3 coding DNA: TGTGCCAGCAGCGGTAGGGAATGGGGCATTCAGTACTTC. This encodes CASSGREWGIQYF.

In its sample, this clonotype was seen many times. V is TRBV6-5 and J is TRBJ1-1; possible D gene TRBD1, 5 bases. The germline V gene has CDR1 MNHEY and CDR2 SVGAGI. Between the trimmed V and J ends, which lost 0 bases and 4 bases, there was a span of 9 bases. CDR3 length: 14 amino acids. The CDR3 spells CASSYSPGLTEAFF. CDR3 in DNA: TGTGCCAGCAGTTACTCCCCGGGGCTCACTGAAGCTTTCTTT.

The table lists this clonotype with many counts. The V call is TRBV7-9, the J call TRBJ2-3, with D perhaps matching TRBD2 (6 bases). Germline V lookup: CDR1 SEHNR, CDR2 FQNEAQ (reference sequence). The CDR3 is 15 residues long. Trimming left V 4 bases short and J 4 bases short, with 15 bases between. CDR3 DNA: TGTGCCAGCAGCTCCCCGGGCAGCGGGCCAGATACGCAGTATTTT. Translated: CASSSPGSGPDTQYF. Full variable domain (outside the CDR3, taken from reference TRBV7-9 and TRBJ2-3): DTGVSQNPRHKITKRGQNVTFRCDPISEHNRLYWYRQTLGQGPEFLTYFQNEAQLEKSRLLSDRFSAERPKGSFSTLEIQRTEQGDSAMYLCASSSPGSGPDTQYFGPGTRLTVL.

The CDR3: CASSYPSRSSTDTQYF. As DNA, the CDR3 is TGTGCCAGCAGTTACCCCAGCCGGTCCAGCACAGATACGCAGTATTTT. The chain has TRBV6-6 and TRBJ2-3; D unresolved. The CDR3 totals 16 residues. The germline V gene encodes CDR1 MNHNY and CDR2 SVGAGI (reference sequence). V shed 2 bases and J shed 0 bases, with 12 bases lying between them.

This clonotype has a count of ten or more. The rearrangement links TRBV29-1 to TRBJ2-5, with a tentative D call TRBD2 (6 bases). The germline V gene encodes CDR1 SQVTM and CDR2 ANQGSEA. V shed 6 bases and J shed 3 bases, with 11 bases lying between them. The CDR3 contains 12 residues. DNA for the CDR3: TGCAGCGTGGGGGACTCCAAAGAGACCCAGTACTTC. Protein product: CSVGDSKETQYF.

This clonotype was recorded a few times. This rearrangement joins TRBV28 to TRBJ2-7; no reliable D call. CDR3 size: 11 residues. CDR1 and CDR2 (germline): MDHEN, SYDVKM. Trimming took off 6 bases at V and 10 bases at J, with 13 bases between the two ends. The DNA for the CDR3 is TGTGCCAGCAGCGCAAGGGCAGGTCAGTACTTC. Protein sequence: CASSARAGQYF.

There are many counts of this clonotype. The chain uses TRBV11-2 and TRBJ2-5, with D perhaps assigned TRBD1 or TRBD2 (5 bases each). The CDR3 covers 15 residues. V was trimmed by 5 bases and J by 0 bases, leaving 13 bases between them. CDR1 SGHAT and CDR2 FQNNGV come from the germline V gene. CDR3 sequence reads: CASSPTWGYQETQYF. The CDR3 DNA is TGTGCCAGCAGCCCAACCTGGGGGTACCAAGAGACCCAGTACTTC.

There are many counts of this clonotype. The rearrangement joins TRBV7-2 to TRBJ1-2; TRBD1 agrees at 9 bases. The germline CDR1 and CDR2 sequences are SGHTA and FQGNSA. The junction had 10 bases not matched to a gene; V was cut back by 4 bases and J by 4 bases. This CDR3 comprises 16 residues. As DNA, the CDR3 is TGTGCCAGCAGCTATTATCCGGGACAGGGTACCTATGGCTACACCTTC. It encodes CASSYYPGQGTYGYTF.

This clonotype appeared many times. This rearrangement joins TRBV5-1 to TRBJ1-4; possibly TRBD1 for D (6 bases). There are 15 residues in the CDR3. The ends were cut back, 0 bases at V and 12 bases at J, with 18 bases in the middle. The germline gives CDR1 SGHRS, CDR2 YFSETQ. CDR3 region: CASSLAGAAPGELFF. As DNA, the CDR3 is TGCGCCAGCAGCTTGGCCGGAGCAGCCCCAGGGGAACTGTTTTTT.

A remark on this clonotype: This is likely a read error, given that the CDR3 carries no conserved phenylalanine or tryptophan at its end. The limits of the CDR3 on the DNA are not certain, so only TCRdb's listed CDR3 is given. V and J are TRBV21-1 and TRBJ2-7; the table's D call TRBD1 went unverified against the DNA. TRBV21-1 is assigned pseudogene status. The CDR3 sequence runs 8 residues, both termini included. CDR3 region: CASSKEGL.

This clonotype was counted between two and nine times. The chain is built from TRBV3-1 and TRBJ2-5; TRBD2 matches at 8 bases. Germline CDR1 is LGHDT and CDR2 is YNNKEL (reference sequence). V was pared by 4 bases and J by 5 bases, with 15 bases of the junction left unmatched. CDR3 length: 17 amino acids. The CDR3 DNA is TGTGCCAGCAGCCCCTCGACCAGCGGGGGCCGCCAGGAGACCCAGTACTTC. This translates into CASSPSTSGGRQETQYF.

V usage is TRBV29-1 and J usage is TRBJ2-7, with 7 positions matching TRBD2. The J segment lost 1 base and the V segment lost 4 bases, leaving 19 bases of the junction unmatched. The CDR3 covers 18 residues. The germline V gene encodes CDR1 SQVTM and CDR2 ANQGSEA. Here the CDR3 reads CSVVFNVPRQRDSYEQYF. CDR3 coding DNA: TGCAGCGTTGTCTTCAATGTTCCCCGACAGCGGGATTCCTACGAGCAGTACTTC.

Relative to its sample, this clonotype is hyperexpanded. The chain couples TRBV6-4 to TRBJ2-3; D possibly uses TRBD1 or TRBD2 (5 bases each). V was clipped by 5 bases and J by 2 bases, with 11 bases between them. The CDR3 is 14 residues long. Germline-derived CDR1 and CDR2 are MRHNA and SNTAGT. DNA for the CDR3: TGTGCCAGCAGTTCGGGACCCCACACAGATACGCAGTATTTT. It is translated as CASSSGPHTDTQYF.

This clonotype was counted ten times or more. V is TRBV11-3 and J is TRBJ2-2, with D uncertain. The CDR3 spans 13 residues. Germline values: CDR1 SGHNT, CDR2 YENEEA. With 1 base removed from V and 3 bases from J, the gap between germline ends came to 3 bases. CDR3 in amino acids: CASSLGDTGELFF. The CDR3 DNA reads as TGTGCCAGCAGCTTAGGAGACACCGGGGAGCTGTTTTTT.

This clonotype was counted at least ten times. The chain carries TRBV20-1 and TRBJ2-3; D perhaps matches TRBD2 (6 bases). The CDR3 loop spans 15 amino acids. The germline V and J ends were trimmed by 6 bases and 4 bases, with 20 bases remaining between them. The germline V gene has CDR1 DFQATT and CDR2 SNEGSKA (reference sequence). CDR3 in amino acids: CSAPYGTAVADTQYF. The CDR3 nucleotides read TGCAGTGCCCCGTACGGGACTGCCGTTGCAGATACGCAGTATTTT.

This clonotype was found many times. The CDR3 loop reads CASSFPGSYNEQFF. The CDR3 DNA is TGTGCCAGCAGCTTTCCGGGATCCTACAATGAGCAGTTCTTC. V is TRBV11-3 and J is TRBJ2-1, with D possibly being TRBD2 (5 bases). The V gene's germline CDR1 is SGHNT and CDR2 YENEEA. With 3 bases removed from V and 1 base from J, the gap between germline ends came to 7 bases. The CDR3 loop spans 14 amino acids.

This chain links TRBV5-1 with TRBJ2-7, with 7 bases lining up with TRBD1. The CDR3 covers 14 residues. Germline V lookup: CDR1 SGHRS, CDR2 YFSETQ. After removal of 2 bases from V and 3 bases from J, the junction contained 5 bases not matched to a gene. The CDR3 reads CASSLGQALYEQYF. The DNA of the CDR3 is TGCGCCAGCAGCTTAGGACAGGCGCTCTACGAGCAGTACTTC.

The sample holds many counts of this clonotype. The chain combines TRBV11-2 with TRBJ1-1; 8 positions agree with TRBD1. CDR3 length: 16 residues. CDR1 and CDR2 from the germline V gene are SGHAT and FQNNGV. The junction had 7 bases not matched to a gene; V was cut back by 4 bases and J by 0 bases. CDR3 nucleotides: TGTGCCAGCAGCTCACAGGGACAGGCGGTGAACACTGAAGCTTTCTTT. Encoded protein: CASSSQGQAVNTEAFF.

CDR3 residues: CASSTHDQETQYF. The CDR3 DNA reads TGTGCCAGCAGTACACACGACCAAGAGACCCAGTACTTC. The rearrangement links TRBV28 to TRBJ2-5, with no clear D. Trimming took off 5 bases at V and 0 bases at J, with 7 bases between the two ends. The CDR3 contains 13 residues. Germline CDR1 and CDR2: MDHEN and SYDVKM.

Points on this clonotype: A much larger clonotype is one base distant, so this may be a read error. CDR3 in DNA: TGTGCCACCCTCGGCGGGGGGGGTAATGAGCAGTTCTTC. It yields the protein CATLGGGGNEQFF. This chain connects TRBV6-5 to TRBJ2-1; 9 bases match TRBD2. The CDR3 contains 13 residues. Per the germline V gene, CDR1 is MNHEY and CDR2 is SVGAGI. J lost 7 bases, V lost 10 bases, and 8 bases had no gene match.